The next 17 T cell receptor beta chains were all read from a single sample in a study of blood T cells in healthy people across ages. The use of a sample-barcoded 5' primer and a J-beta primer mix characterized a second PCR of about 6 to 12 cycles. TCRdb reprocessed the 5' RACE reads via MiXCR and lists one record per CDR3 protein. Among some 1.4 million distinct CDR3 sequences listed, 35% to 45% were seen once. Sequenced: blood. All receptors derive from a woman aged 18-35 years in good health.

This clonotype has just a few counts. The V gene is TRBV11-2, the J gene TRBJ2-1, with D tentatively TRBD1 or TRBD2 (5 bases each). The V end was cut by 3 bases, the J end by 5 bases, with 11 bases between. This CDR3 region has 14 residues. The V gene's germline CDR1 is SGHAT and CDR2 FQNNGV. CDR3 DNA sequence: TGTGCCAGCAGCTTGGTTGGGACCAACAATGAGCAGTTCTTC. It specifies CASSLVGTNNEQFF.

This chain uses TRBV11-2 with TRBJ2-7; D tentatively reads TRBD1 or TRBD2 (6 bases each). The better agreement between TRBJ2-5 and the DNA end casts doubt on the J call. Per germline, CDR1 SGHAT and CDR2 FQNNGV. The CDR3 spans 15 residues. CDR3 in amino acids: CASSPPTLGGETQYF. The CDR3 DNA reads TGTGCCAGCAGCCCTCCGACATTAGGGGGGGAGACCCAGTACTTC.

This chain connects TRBV21-1 to TRBJ2-3; the table calls TRBD1, which could not be checked here. TRBV21-1 is designated a pseudogene. This CDR3 spans 15 amino acids. The CDR3 DNA is TGTGCCAGCAGCGCCCGAAGGGGGAACACAGATACGCAGTATTTT. Translating gives CASSARRGNTDTQYF.

This chain uses TRBV27 with TRBJ2-1, with a tentative D call TRBD2 (6 bases). In germline, CDR1 is MNHEY, CDR2 SMNVEV (reference sequence). V was shortened by 8 bases and J by 7 bases, with 12 bases between the two germline ends. The CDR3 has 12 residues. This CDR3 is CASARLGNEQFF. The CDR3 DNA sequence: TGTGCCAGCGCCCGACTAGGGAATGAGCAGTTCTTC.

V gene TRBV5-1 combines with J gene TRBJ2-3; 7 bases fit TRBD1. This CDR3 has 14 residues. CDR1 is SGHRS and CDR2 is YFSETQ in the germline V gene. The V segment lost 1 base and the J segment 6 bases; nucleotides outside the gene matches: 5. The CDR3, as DNA: TGCGCCAGCAGCTTGAACAGGGGACAGGATACGCAGTATTTT. Its protein product is CASSLNRGQDTQYF. Complete variable domain (other parts from reference TRBV5-1 and TRBJ2-3): KAGVTQTPRYLIKTRGQQVTLSCSPISGHRSVSWYQQTPGQGLQFLFEYFSETQRNKGNFPGRFSGRQFSNSRSEMNVSTLELGDSALYLCASSLNRGQDTQYFGPGTRLTVL.

This clonotype was found a few times. The CDR3 loop is CASSQDAPTDTQYF. The CDR3 bases are TGCGCCAGCAGCCAAGATGCACCCACAGATACGCAGTATTTT. J is TRBJ2-3 and V is TRBV4-1; D gene uncertain. The CDR3 runs 14 residues. Trimming took 0 bases from V and 2 from J, leaving 6 bases between them. The germline V gene has CDR1 MGHRA and CDR2 YSYEKL.

The V and J genes are TRBV7-2 and TRBJ2-7; 7 bases match TRBD1. The CDR3 contains 15 residues. Per germline, CDR1 SGHTA and CDR2 FQGNSA. With V trimmed by 1 base and J by 0 bases, 3 bases remained unmatched. The CDR3 DNA reads as TGTGCCAGCAGCTTAGAGGGGGCCGACTCCTACGAGCAGTACTTC. It translates to CASSLEGADSYEQYF.

This clonotype was counted between two and nine times. V gene TRBV29-1 combines with J gene TRBJ2-3; perhaps TRBD2 as D (5 bases). This CDR3 comprises 13 residues. Germline V gene sequence: CDR1 SQVTM, CDR2 ANQGSEA. V was shortened by 5 bases and J by 2 bases, with 11 bases between the two germline ends. The CDR3 protein is CSVRETFTDTQYF. In nucleotides, the CDR3 is TGCAGCGTTCGGGAAACGTTCACAGATACGCAGTATTTT.

This clonotype was detected only a few times. The rearrangement uses TRBV27 and TRBJ2-2; D gene unclear. V shed 7 bases and J shed 4 bases, with 1 base lying between them. There are 10 residues in the CDR3. The V gene's germline CDR1 is MNHEY and CDR2 SMNVEV (reference sequence). The CDR3 DNA follows: TGTGCCAGCATCACCGGGGAGCTGTTTTTT. It yields the protein CASITGELFF.

This chain uses TRBV2 with TRBJ2-4; 11 nucleotides match TRBD1. The DNA end lines up better with TRBJ2-7; the J call may be wrong. Germline CDR1 reads SNHLY; CDR2 reads FYNNEI. This CDR3 comprises 13 residues. CDR3 DNA: TGTGCCGGAGAGACCGGGACAGGGGGCGAGCAGTACTTC. Translated: CAGETGTGGEQYF.

This chain uses TRBV4-3 with TRBJ2-7; D is undetermined. The assigned J gene may be wrong: the sequence end matches TRBJ2-4 better. The CDR3 is made up of 16 amino acids. Germline CDR1 and CDR2: LGHNA and YSLEER. The CDR3 spells CASSQYFASQGNIQYF. In DNA form, the CDR3 reads TGCGCCAGCAGCCAGTATTTTGCCTCACAAGGAAACATTCAGTACTTC.

This clonotype was seen only a few times. The V and J genes are TRBV11-1 and TRBJ2-7; perhaps TRBD2 as D (6 bases). The CDR3 is 15 amino acids. With 5 bases removed from V and 6 bases from J, the gap between germline ends came to 20 bases. The germline V gene has CDR1 SGHAT and CDR2 FQDESV (reference sequence). The CDR3 DNA follows: TGTGCCAGCAGCAAACCGGGACTTCCTATCAGCGAGCAGTACTTC. This translates into CASSKPGLPISEQYF. Looking up the rest from reference TRBV11-1 and TRBJ2-7 gives the full variable domain: EAEVAQSPRYKITEKSQAVAFWCDPISGHATLYWYRQILGQGPELLVQFQDESVVDDSQLPKDRFSAERLKGVDSTLKIQPAELGDSAMYLCASSKPGLPISEQYFGPGTRLTVT.

V is TRBV30 and J is TRBJ2-1; 7 positions agree with TRBD2. The CDR3 contains 12 residues. V was clipped by 2 bases and J by 9 bases; unmatched bases: 4. Per germline, CDR1 GTSNPN and CDR2 SVGIG (reference sequence). Here the CDR3 DNA reads TGTGCCTGGAGTATTTCGGGGGGTGAGCAGTTCTTC. Residues: CAWSISGGEQFF.

This clonotype was seen just once. The V and J genes are TRBV20-1 and TRBJ2-3; tentatively, D is TRBD2 (6 bases). The V end lost 0 bases, the J end lost 2 bases, and 12 bases lay between the germline ends. Looked up from germline, CDR1 is DFQATT and CDR2 is SNEGSKA (reference sequence). The length of the CDR3 is 15 residues. This chain's CDR3 is CSARDLEGVTDTQYF. The CDR3 DNA reads as TGCAGTGCTAGAGATCTGGAGGGAGTCACAGATACGCAGTATTTT.

The table lists this clonotype with a few counts. V gene TRBV20-1 combines with J gene TRBJ2-1; a weak D match, TRBD1 (6 bases). The CDR3 spans 15 residues. V lost 7 bases, J lost 6 bases, and 22 bases lay in between. CDR1 and CDR2 from the germline V gene are DFQATT and SNEGSKA (reference sequence). CDR3 nucleotides: TGCAGTGTCGTGGTTTGGGGGCTAAGGACCAATGAGCAGTTCTTC. It translates to CSVVVWGLRTNEQFF.

The sample holds a few counts of this clonotype. The CDR3 is CSASGAHNSPLHF. The CDR3 bases are TGCAGTGCTAGCGGGGCTCATAATTCACCCCTCCACTTT. The J gene is TRBJ1-6, the V gene TRBV20-1; D is possibly TRBD1 (5 bases). Germline V lookup: CDR1 DFQATT, CDR2 SNEGSKA (reference sequence). V lost 3 bases and J lost 5, with 8 bases in between. The CDR3 length is 13 residues.

This chain uses TRBV20-1 with TRBJ1-2, with D perhaps TRBD1 (6 bases). Germline values: CDR1 DFQATT, CDR2 SNEGSKA (reference sequence). The germline V and J ends were trimmed by 6 bases and 6 bases, with 17 bases remaining between them. This CDR3 is built from 13 residues. The CDR3 coding sequence is TGCAGTGCCTTCGTGGGGGGGCGGGATGGCTACACCTTC. Translating gives CSAFVGGRDGYTF.